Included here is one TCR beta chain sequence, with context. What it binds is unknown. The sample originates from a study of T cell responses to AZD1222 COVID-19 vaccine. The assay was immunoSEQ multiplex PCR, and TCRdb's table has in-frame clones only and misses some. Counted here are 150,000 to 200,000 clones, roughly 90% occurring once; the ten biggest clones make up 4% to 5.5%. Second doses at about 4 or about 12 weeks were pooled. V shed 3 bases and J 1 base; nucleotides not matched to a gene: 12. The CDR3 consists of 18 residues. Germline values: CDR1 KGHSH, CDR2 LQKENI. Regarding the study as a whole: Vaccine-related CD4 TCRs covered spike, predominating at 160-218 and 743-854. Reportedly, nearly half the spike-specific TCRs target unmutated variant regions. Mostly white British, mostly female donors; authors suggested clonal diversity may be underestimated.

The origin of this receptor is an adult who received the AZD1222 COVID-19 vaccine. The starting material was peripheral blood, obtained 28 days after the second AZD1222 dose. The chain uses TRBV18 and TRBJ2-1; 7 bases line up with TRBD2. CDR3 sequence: CASSPRLYREGSYNEQFF. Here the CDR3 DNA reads TGTGCCAGCTCACCGCGATTATATAGGGAGGGATCCTACAATGAGCAGTTCTTC. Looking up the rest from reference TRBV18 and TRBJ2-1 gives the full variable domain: NAGVMQNPRHLVRRRGQEARLRCSPMKGHSHVYWYRQLPEEGLKFMVYLQKENIIDESGMPKERFSAEFPKEGPSILRIQQVVRGDSAAYFCASSPRLYREGSYNEQFFGPGTRLTVL.